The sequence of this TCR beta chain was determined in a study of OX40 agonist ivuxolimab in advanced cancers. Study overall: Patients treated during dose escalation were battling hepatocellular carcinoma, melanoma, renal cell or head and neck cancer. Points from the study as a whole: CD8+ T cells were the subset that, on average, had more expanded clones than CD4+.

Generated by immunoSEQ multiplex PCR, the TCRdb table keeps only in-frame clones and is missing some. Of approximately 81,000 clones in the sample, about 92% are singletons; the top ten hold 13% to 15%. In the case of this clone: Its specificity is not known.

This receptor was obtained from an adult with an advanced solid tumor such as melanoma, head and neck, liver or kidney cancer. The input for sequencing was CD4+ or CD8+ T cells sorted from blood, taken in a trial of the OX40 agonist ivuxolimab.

The CDR3 DNA follows: TGTGCCAGCAGTGAAGGGAGAGATACGCAGTATTTT. Its translation: CASSEGRDTQYF. This chain links TRBV2 with TRBJ2-3; D remains unclear. This CDR3 comprises 12 residues. Between the trimmed V and J ends, which lost 1 base and 5 bases, there was a span of 4 bases. Germline V CDR1 and CDR2: SNHLY, FYNNEI.